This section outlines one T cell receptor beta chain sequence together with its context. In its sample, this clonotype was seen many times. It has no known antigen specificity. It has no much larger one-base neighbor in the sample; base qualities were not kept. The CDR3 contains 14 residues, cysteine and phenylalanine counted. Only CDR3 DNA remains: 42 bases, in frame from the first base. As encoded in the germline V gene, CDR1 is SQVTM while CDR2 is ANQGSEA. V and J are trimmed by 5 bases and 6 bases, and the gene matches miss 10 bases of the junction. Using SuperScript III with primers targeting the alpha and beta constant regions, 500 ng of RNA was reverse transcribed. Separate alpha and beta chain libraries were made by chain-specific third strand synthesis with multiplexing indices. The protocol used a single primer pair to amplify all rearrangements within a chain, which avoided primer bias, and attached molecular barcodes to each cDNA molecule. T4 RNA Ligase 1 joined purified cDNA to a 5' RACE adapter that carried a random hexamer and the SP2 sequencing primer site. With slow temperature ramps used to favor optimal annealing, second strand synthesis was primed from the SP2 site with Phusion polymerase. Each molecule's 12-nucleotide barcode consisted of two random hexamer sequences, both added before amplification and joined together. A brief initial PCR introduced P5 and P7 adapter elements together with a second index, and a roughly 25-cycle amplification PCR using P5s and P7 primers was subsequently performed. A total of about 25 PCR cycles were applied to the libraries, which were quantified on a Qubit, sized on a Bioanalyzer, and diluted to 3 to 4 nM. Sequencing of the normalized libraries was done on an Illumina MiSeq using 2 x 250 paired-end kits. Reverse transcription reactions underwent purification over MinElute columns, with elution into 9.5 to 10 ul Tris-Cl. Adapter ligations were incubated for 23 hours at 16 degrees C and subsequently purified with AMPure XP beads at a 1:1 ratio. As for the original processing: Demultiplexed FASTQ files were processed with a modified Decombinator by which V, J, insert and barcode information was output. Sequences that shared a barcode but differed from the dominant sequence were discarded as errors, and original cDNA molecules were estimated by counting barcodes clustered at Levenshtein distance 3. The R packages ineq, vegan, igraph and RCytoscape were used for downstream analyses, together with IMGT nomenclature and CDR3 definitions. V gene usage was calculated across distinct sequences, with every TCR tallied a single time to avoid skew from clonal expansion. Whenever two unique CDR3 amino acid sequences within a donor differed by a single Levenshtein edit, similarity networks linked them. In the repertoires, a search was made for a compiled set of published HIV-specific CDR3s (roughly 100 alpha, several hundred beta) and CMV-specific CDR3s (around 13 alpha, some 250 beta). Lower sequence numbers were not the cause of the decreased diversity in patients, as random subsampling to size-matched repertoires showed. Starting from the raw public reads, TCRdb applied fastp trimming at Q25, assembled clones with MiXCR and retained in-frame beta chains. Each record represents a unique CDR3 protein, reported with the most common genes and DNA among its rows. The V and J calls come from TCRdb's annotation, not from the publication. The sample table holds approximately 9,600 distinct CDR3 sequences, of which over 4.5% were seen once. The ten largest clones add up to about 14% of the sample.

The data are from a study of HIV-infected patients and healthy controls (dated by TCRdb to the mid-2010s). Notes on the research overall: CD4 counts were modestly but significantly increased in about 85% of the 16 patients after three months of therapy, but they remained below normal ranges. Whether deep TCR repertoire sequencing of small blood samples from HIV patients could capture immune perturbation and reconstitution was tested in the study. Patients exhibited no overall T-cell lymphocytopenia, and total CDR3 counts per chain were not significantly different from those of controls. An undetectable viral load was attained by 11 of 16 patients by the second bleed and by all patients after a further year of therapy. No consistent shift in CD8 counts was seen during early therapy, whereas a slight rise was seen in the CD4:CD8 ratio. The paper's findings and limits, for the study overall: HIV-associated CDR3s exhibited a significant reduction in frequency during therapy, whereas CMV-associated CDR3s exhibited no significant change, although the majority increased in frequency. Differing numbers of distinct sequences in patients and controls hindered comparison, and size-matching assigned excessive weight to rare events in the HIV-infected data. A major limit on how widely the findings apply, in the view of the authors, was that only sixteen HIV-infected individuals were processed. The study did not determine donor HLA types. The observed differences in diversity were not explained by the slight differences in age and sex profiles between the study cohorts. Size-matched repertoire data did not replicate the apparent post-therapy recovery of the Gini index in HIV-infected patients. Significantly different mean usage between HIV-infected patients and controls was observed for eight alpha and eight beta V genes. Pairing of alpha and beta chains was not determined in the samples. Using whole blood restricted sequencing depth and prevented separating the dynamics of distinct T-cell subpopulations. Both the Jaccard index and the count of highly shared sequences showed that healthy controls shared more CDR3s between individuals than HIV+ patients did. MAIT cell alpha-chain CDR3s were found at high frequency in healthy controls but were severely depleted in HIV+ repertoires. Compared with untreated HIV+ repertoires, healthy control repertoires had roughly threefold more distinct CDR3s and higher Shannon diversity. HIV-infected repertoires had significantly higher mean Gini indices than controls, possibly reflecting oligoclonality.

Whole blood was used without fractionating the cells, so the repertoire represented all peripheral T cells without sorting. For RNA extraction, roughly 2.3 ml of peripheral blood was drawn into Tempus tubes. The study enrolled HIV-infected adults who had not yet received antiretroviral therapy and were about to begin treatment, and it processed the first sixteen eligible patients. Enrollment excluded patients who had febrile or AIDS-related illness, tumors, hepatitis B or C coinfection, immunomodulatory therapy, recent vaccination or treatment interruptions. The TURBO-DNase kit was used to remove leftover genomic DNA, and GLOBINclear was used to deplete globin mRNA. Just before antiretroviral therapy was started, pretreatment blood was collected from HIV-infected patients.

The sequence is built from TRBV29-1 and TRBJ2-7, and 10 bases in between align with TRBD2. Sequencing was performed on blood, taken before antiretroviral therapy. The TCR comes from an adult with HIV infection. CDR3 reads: CSVWASGGLGEQYF. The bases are TGCAGCGTTTGGGCTAGCGGGGGACTCGGCGAGCAGTACTTC.